This TCR beta chain appears in the sequencing data of a study of CD8+ T cells in alopecia areata. From germline, CDR1 is SQVTM and CDR2 ANQGSEA. This CDR3 region has 15 residues. With 7 bases clipped from V and 6 bases from J, the junction kept 11 bases outside the gene matches. Regarding this clone: Different DNA sequences within this sample yield the same CDR3.

Extracted RNA was reverse transcribed, and the resulting cDNA served as sequencing template. Generated by immunoSEQ multiplex PCR, the TCRdb table keeps only in-frame clones and is missing some. Of 150,000 or so clones listed, 75% to 90% are singletons. The sample consisted of CD8+ T cells sorted from blood, taken at week 0. The chain has TRBV29-1 and TRBJ2-3; 12 bases map to TRBD2. The sequence derives from a human donor with alopecia areata. Here the CDR3 DNA reads TGCAGCGCTCTCCCTCTAGCGGGAGGGACCGATACGCAGTATTTT. Its translation: CSALPLAGGTDTQYF.